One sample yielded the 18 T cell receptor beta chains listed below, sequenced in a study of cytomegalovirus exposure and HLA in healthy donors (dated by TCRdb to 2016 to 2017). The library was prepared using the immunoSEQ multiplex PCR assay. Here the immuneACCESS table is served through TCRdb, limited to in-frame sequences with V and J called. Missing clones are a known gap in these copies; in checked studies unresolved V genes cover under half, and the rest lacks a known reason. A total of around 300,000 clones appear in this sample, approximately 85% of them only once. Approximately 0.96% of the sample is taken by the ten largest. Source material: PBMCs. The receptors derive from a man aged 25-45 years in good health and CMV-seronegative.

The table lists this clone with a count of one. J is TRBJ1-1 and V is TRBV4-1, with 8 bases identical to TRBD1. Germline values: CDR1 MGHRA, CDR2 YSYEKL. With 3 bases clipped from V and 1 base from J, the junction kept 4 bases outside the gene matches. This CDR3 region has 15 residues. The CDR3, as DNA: TGCGCCAGCAGCCACCCAGGGGGCGCGAACACTGAAGCTTTCTTT. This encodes CASSHPGGANTEAFF.

The CDR3 is CASSPSGQAYEQYF. The CDR3 coding sequence is TGTGCCAGCAGTCCTTCGGGACAAGCCTACGAGCAGTACTTC. This chain connects TRBV6-5 to TRBJ2-7, with TRBD1 as a possible D gene (6 bases). This CDR3 is 14 amino acids long. V dropped 5 bases and J dropped 2 bases, with 13 bases sitting between them. Germline CDR1 MNHEY, CDR2 SVGAGI.

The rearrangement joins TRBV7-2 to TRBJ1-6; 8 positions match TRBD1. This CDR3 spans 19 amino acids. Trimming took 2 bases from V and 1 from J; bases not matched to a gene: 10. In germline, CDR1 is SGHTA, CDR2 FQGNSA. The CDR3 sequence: CASSLIGTGGSSYNSPLHF. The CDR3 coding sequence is TGTGCCAGCAGCTTAATAGGAACAGGGGGTTCGTCCTATAATTCACCCCTCCACTTT.

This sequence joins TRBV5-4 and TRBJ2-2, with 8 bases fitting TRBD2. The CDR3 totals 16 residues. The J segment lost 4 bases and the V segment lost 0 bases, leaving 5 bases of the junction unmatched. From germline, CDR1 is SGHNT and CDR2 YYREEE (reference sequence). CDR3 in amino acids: CASSLGSGALTGELFF. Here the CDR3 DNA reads TGTGCCAGCAGCTTGGGTAGCGGGGCCCTCACCGGGGAGCTGTTTTTT.

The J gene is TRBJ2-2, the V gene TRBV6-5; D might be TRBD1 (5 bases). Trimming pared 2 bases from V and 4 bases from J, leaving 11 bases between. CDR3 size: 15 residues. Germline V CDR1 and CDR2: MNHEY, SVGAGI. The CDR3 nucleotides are TGTGCCAGCAGTTACGGCGACAGAATCACCGGGGAGCTGTTTTTT. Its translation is CASSYGDRITGELFF.

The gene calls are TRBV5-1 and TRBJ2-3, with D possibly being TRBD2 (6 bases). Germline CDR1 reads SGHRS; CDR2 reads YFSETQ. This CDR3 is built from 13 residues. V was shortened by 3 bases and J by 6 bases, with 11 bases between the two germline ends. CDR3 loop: CASSSQRGDTQYF. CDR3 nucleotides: TGCGCCAGCAGCTCCCAACGGGGGGATACGCAGTATTTT.

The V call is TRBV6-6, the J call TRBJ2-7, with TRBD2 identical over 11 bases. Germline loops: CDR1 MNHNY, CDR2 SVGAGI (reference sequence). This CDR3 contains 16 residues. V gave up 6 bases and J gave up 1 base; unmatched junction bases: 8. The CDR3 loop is CASSNAGLAVSYEQYF. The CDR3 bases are TGTGCCAGCAGCAACGCGGGACTAGCGGTTTCCTACGAGCAGTACTTC.

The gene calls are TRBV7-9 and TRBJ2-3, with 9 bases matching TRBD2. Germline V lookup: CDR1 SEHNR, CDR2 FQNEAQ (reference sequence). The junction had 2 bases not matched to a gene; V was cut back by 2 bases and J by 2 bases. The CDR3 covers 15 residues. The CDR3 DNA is TGTGCCAGCAGCTTAAGCGGGGGGTCCACAGATACGCAGTATTTT. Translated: CASSLSGGSTDTQYF.

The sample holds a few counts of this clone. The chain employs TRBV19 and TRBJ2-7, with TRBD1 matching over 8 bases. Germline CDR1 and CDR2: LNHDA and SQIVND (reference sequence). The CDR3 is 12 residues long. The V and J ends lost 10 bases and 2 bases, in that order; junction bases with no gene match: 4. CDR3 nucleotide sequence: TGTGCCACCTCACAGGGGGCCTACGAGCAGTACTTC. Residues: CATSQGAYEQYF.

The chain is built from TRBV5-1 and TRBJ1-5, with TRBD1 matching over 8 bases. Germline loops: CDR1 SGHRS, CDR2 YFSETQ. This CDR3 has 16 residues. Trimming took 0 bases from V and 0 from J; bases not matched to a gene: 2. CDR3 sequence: CASSLGTGTSNQPQHF. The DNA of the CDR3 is TGCGCCAGCAGCTTGGGGACAGGGACTAGCAATCAGCCCCAGCATTTT. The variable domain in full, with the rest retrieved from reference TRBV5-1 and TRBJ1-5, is KAGVTQTPRYLIKTRGQQVTLSCSPISGHRSVSWYQQTPGQGLQFLFEYFSETQRNKGNFPGRFSGRQFSNSRSEMNVSTLELGDSALYLCASSLGTGTSNQPQHFGDGTRLSIL.

CDR3: CASSYFEGGSGNTIYF. The CDR3 DNA reads as TGTGCCAGCAGCTACTTCGAGGGAGGCTCTGGAAACACCATATATTTT. The rearrangement joins TRBV7-9 to TRBJ1-3; unclear D gene. CDR1 and CDR2 from the germline V gene are SEHNR and FQNEAQ (reference sequence). The CDR3 is made up of 16 amino acids. V dropped 4 bases and J dropped 0 bases, with 13 bases sitting between them.

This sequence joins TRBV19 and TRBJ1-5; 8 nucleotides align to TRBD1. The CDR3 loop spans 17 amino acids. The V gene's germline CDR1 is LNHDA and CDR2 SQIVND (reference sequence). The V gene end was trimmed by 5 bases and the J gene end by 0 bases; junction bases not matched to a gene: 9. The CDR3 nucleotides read TGTGCCAGTAGTCGAGGTGGGGGACAGGATAGCAATCAGCCCCAGCATTTT. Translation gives CASSRGGGQDSNQPQHF.

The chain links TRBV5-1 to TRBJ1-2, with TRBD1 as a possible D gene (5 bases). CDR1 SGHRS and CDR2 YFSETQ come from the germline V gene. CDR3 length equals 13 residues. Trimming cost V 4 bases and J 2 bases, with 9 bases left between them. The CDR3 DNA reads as TGCGCCAGCAGCCCGGGGGGGAACTATGGCTACACCTTC. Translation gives CASSPGGNYGYTF.

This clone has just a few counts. The CDR3 DNA sequence: TGTGCCAGCAGCCCTGGAGGGACAGTATCTGAAGCTTTCTTT. It encodes CASSPGGTVSEAFF. The chain carries TRBV9 and TRBJ1-1, with TRBD1 matching 7 bases. V trimming: 4 bases; J trimming: 6 bases; junction bases outside the gene matches: 9. This CDR3 contains 14 residues. Germline V gene lookup returns CDR1 SGDLS and CDR2 YYNGEE.

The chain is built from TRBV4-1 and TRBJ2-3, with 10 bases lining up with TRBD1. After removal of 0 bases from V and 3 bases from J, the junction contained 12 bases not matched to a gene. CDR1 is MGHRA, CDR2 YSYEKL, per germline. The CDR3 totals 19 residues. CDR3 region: CASSQDFPPGQGETDTQYF. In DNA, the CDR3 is TGCGCCAGCAGCCAAGATTTCCCCCCTGGACAGGGGGAGACAGATACGCAGTATTTT.

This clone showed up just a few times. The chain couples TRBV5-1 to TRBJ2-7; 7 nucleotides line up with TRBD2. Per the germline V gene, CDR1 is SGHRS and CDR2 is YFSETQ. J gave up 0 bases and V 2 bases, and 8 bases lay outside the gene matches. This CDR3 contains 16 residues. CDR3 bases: TGCGCCAGCAGCTTATATCAAGCGGGGAGCTCCTACGAGCAGTACTTC. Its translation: CASSLYQAGSSYEQYF.

The CDR3 nucleotides are TGCAGCGTCTTGGACACCTACAATGAGCAGTTCTTC. Translated, it gives CSVLDTYNEQFF. The genes are TRBV29-1 and TRBJ2-1, with D possibly TRBD1 on 5 matching bases. The CDR3 consists of 12 residues. Trimming left V 6 bases short and J 2 bases short, with 8 bases between. Germline lookup yields CDR1 SQVTM and CDR2 ANQGSEA.

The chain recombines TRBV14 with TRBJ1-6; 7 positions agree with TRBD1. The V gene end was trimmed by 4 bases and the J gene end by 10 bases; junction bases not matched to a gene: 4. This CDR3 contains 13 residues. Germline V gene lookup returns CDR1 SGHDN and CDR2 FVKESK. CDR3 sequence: CASSRDRESPLHF. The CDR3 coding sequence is TGTGCCAGCAGCCGCGACAGGGAATCACCCCTCCACTTT.